These T cell receptor beta chains were read from a single sample in a study of T cells in localized non-small cell lung cancer. The method was immunoSEQ multiplex PCR; TCRdb's version includes in-frame clones alone and lacks a portion of them. The repertoire consists of approximately 88,000 clones, with roughly 91% occurring once and the leading ten covering about 4%. Material: PBMCs, obtained before any cancer treatment. Receptors were obtained from a woman aged 35 to 70 with stage II squamous cell lung carcinoma. Both conserved end residues are trimmed from each CDR3. The order of the fields is V gene, CDR3 length, J gene, CDR3 protein.

TRBV6-6,11,TRBJ1-1,ASSPRGGTEAF
TRBV27,14,TRBJ1-1,ASSPVFMGRNTEAF
TRBV15,11,TRBJ1-3,ATSRDQGNTIY
TRBV5-1,12,TRBJ2-5,ASSRQGSQETQY
TRBV2,12,TRBJ2-1,ASIKDRVYNEQF
TRBV5-1,11,TRBJ1-1,ASSQKPNTEAF
TRBV19,12,TRBJ1-1,ASSEGRPNTEAF
TRBV6-1,10,TRBJ2-7,ASSDRRYEQY
TRBV4-1,13,TRBJ1-1,ASSQDLNRNTEAF
TRBV9,13,TRBJ2-3,ASSVDGSSTDTQY
TRBV10-3,11,TRBJ2-2,AIRQENTGELF
TRBV30,11,TRBJ1-5,AWSQGAGQPQH
TRBV19,12,TRBJ1-1,ASSIVVGDTEAF
TRBV10-2,14,TRBJ2-3,ASSDLVAGGTDTQY
TRBV2,14,TRBJ2-3,ASRRRLEISTDTQY
TRBV6-1,13,TRBJ1-2,ASSETGGRGDGYT
TRBV29-1,11,TRBJ1-4,SVRGQPNEKLF
TRBV5-4,11,TRBJ1-1,ASSSDRYTEAF
TRBV18,9,TRBJ2-1,ASSQGMGQF
TRBV28,13,TRBJ1-1,ASIFSRTYNTEAF
TRBV5-1,12,TRBJ1-4,ASSSGTGDEKLF
TRBV28,14,TRBJ1-5,ASSFTVPGSGQPQH
TRBV5-4,13,TRBJ1-4,ASSLGGAGTEKLF
TRBV7-9,12,TRBJ1-1,ASSLAAGVTEAF
TRBV19,13,TRBJ1-4,ASSIGGTPVEKLF
TRBV7-6,12,TRBJ2-2,ASKAGLNTGELF
TRBV11-2,11,TRBJ1-4,ASSSRPGEKLF
TRBV2,10,TRBJ2-7,ASSEALYEQY
TRBV12-5,11,TRBJ1-2,ASGGTTNYGYT
TRBV7-2,12,TRBJ1-1,ASSLVSANTEAF
TRBV5-8,12,TRBJ1-3,ASSLVGAGNTIY
TRBV27,7,TRBJ1-5,ASLQPQH
TRBV6-1,13,TRBJ1-6,ASSEILGYNSPLH
TRBV2,12,TRBJ1-1,ASSVDQGNTEAF
TRBV18,10,TRBJ1-6,ASSPDNSPLH
TRBV30,10,TRBJ1-2,AYQQGSHGYT
TRBV4-2,11,TRBJ1-5,ASSPVGQEPQH
TRBV29-1,9,TRBJ2-1,SVTSLDEQF
TRBV11-2,11,TRBJ1-1,ASSLGLSTEAF
TRBV9,14,TRBJ2-7,ASSNRGGSTLHEQY
TRBV7-8,11,TRBJ1-5,ASSLRQGQPQH
TRBV5-1,15,TRBJ1-1,ASSFTGTGRKNTEAF
TRBV5-1,12,TRBJ2-3,ASTLWGLGDTQY
TRBV19,13,TRBJ1-6,ASSTRQGYNSPLH
TRBV7-8,9,TRBJ2-7,ASSVNYEQY
TRBV6-5,13,TRBJ2-1,ASSSDSRSYNEQF
TRBV14,14,TRBJ1-2,ASSSKGLVSRYGYT
TRBV5-1,11,TRBJ1-3,ASAPSGGNTIY
TRBV5-1,14,TRBJ1-4,ASRPGQKTTNEKLF
TRBV5-1,12,TRBJ2-7,ASSLEGSSYEQY
TRBV7-9,12,TRBJ2-7,ASSLSSLSYEQY
TRBV19,16,TRBJ1-1,ASSRIDLEFSRNTEAF
TRBV6-5,14,TRBJ1-1,ASSYTPGQQNTEAF
TRBV7-2,12,TRBJ1-5,ASSLGAGNQPQH
TRBV9,14,TRBJ2-3,ASSVGLNPSTDTQY
TRBV15,11,TRBJ1-2,ATSIRDGYGYT
TRBV5-1,11,TRBJ2-1,ASSLAGTNEQF
TRBV11-2,15,TRBJ2-5,ASSRTSGRWIGETQY
TRBV29-1,9,TRBJ1-4,SARDSEKLF
TRBV5-1,20,TRBJ2-3,ASSLGILAGARAAKSTDTQY